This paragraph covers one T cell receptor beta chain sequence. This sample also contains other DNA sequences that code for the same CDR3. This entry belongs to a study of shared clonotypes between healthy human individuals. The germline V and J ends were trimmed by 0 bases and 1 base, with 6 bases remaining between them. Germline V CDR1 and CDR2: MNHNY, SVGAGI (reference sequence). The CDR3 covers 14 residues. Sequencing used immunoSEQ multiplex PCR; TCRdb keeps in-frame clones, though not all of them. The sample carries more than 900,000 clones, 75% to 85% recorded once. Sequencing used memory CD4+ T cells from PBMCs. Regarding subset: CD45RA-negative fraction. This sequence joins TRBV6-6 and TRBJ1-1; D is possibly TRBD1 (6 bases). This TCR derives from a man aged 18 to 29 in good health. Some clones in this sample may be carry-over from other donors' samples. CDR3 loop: CASSYSRGNTEAFF. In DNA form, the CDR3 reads TGTGCCAGCAGTTACTCCAGGGGGAACACTGAAGCTTTCTTT.